Below, 9 T cell receptor delta chains from the same sample are listed, as sequenced in a study of Vδ1+ human thymocytes. Extracted RNA was reverse transcribed into cDNA. Pooled V-gene forward primers with one constant-region reverse primer generated the CDR3 amplicons by multiplex PCR. TCRdb ran CATT on the multiplex PCR reads. The table lists roughly 55,000 delta-chain clones, more than 15% of them singletons, with roughly 0.46% in the top ten. Study-wide points: Thymic TRG and TRD repertoires appeared highly polyclonal, with Gaussian CDR3 length distributions.

What these receptors recognize is not known. The sample consisted of Vdelta1+ gamma-delta thymocytes from the thymus. Subset specified: FACS-sorted CD3+ TCRalphabeta- TCRVdelta1+ TCRVdelta2- thymocytes. Receptor source: a boy under three years old who had congenital heart surgery.

This chain uses TRDV1 with TRDJ1, with 11 bases aligning to TRDD3. CDR3 size: 19 residues. From germline, CDR1 is TSWWSYY and CDR2 QGS. V was clipped by 4 bases and J by 1 base; unmatched bases: 14. In DNA form, the CDR3 reads TGTGCTCTTGGGGGGTCCCGCGCTGACTGGGGGATAGGCACCGATAAACTCATCTTT. Translated, it gives CALGGSRADWGIGTDKLIF.

The V gene is TRDV1, the J gene TRDJ1, with 10 bases aligning to TRDD3. V lost 2 bases to trimming and J lost 4 bases; unmatched junction nucleotides: 43. The CDR3 is made up of 28 amino acids. Germline values: CDR1 TSWWSYY, CDR2 QGS. The CDR3 loop reads CALGETPSLNPLVTGGWGTYIRRDKLIF. For the CDR3, the DNA is TGTGCTCTTGGGGAAACGCCTTCCCTGAACCCTCTGGTTACTGGGGGATGGGGGACCTACATTCGACGCGATAAACTCATCTTT.

The V gene is TRDV1, the J gene TRDJ1; no firm D call. Germline CDR1 reads TSWWSYY; CDR2 reads QGS. V was trimmed by 4 bases and J by 1 base, leaving 10 bases between them. This CDR3 is built from 14 residues. CDR3 loop: CALGGAIFTDKLIF. The CDR3 nucleotides read TGTGCTCTTGGGGGTGCCATCTTCACCGATAAACTCATCTTT.

Only a few counts were recorded for this clone. Distinct nucleotide sequences in the sample also encode this CDR3. This chain uses TRDV1 with TRDJ1, with 7 bases matching TRDD3. Germline values: CDR1 TSWWSYY, CDR2 QGS. V gave up 1 base and J gave up 0 bases; unmatched junction bases: 2. The CDR3 extends over 15 amino acids. The chain's CDR3 is CALGEPGGYTDKLIF. The CDR3 region has the DNA TGTGCTCTTGGGGAACCCGGGGGATACACCGATAAACTCATCTTT.

The chain combines TRDV1 with TRDJ1; 8 bases agree with TRDD3. This CDR3 comprises 17 residues. Germline V lookup: CDR1 TSWWSYY, CDR2 QGS. V trimming: 2 bases; J trimming: 0 bases; junction bases outside the gene matches: 8. The CDR3 is CALGELLYWGYTDKLIF. In nucleotides, the CDR3 is TGTGCTCTTGGGGAATTACTCTACTGGGGGTACACCGATAAACTCATCTTT.

This clone was counted a few times. The chain links TRDV1 to TRDJ1; 9 nucleotides align to TRDD2. Germline assignment: CDR1 TSWWSYY and CDR2 QGS. CDR3 length: 20 residues. The J segment lost 0 bases and the V segment lost 3 bases, leaving 17 bases of the junction unmatched. The CDR3 coding sequence is TGTGCTCTTGGGGATCGGCCTTCCTACAGCTGGGGGGTCCACACCGATAAACTCATCTTT. Translation gives CALGDRPSYSWGVHTDKLIF.

This chain uses TRDV1 with TRDJ1, with D tentatively TRDD2 or TRDD3 (8 bases each). The V end lost 0 bases, the J end lost 0 bases, and 29 bases lay between the germline ends. The CDR3 length is 22 residues. The germline CDR1 and CDR2 sequences are TSWWSYY and QGS. The CDR3 is CALGELRPGLPRALGDTDKLIF. CDR3 DNA sequence: TGTGCTCTTGGGGAACTTCGACCGGGCCTTCCTAGGGCACTGGGGGACACCGATAAACTCATCTTT.

V usage is TRDV1 and J usage is TRDJ1, with 12 bases lining up with TRDD3. Germline lookup yields CDR1 TSWWSYY and CDR2 QGS. This CDR3 has 21 residues. Germline trimming cut 4 bases from V and 10 bases from J; bases unmatched to any gene: 28. The CDR3 nucleotides are TGTGCTCTTGGGGGACCTCATATGGGGCCCCTTGTACTGGGGGATACATGGGGACTCATCTTT. It specifies CALGGPHMGPLVLGDTWGLIF.

This clone was observed a single time. V gene TRDV1 combines with J gene TRDJ1; D possibly corresponds to TRDD2 (6 bases). CDR1 is TSWWSYY, CDR2 QGS, per germline. V was trimmed by 0 bases and J by 10 bases, leaving 39 bases between them. The CDR3 covers 22 residues. The CDR3 region is CALGELTFPIPSAYAGVLGLIF. The CDR3 DNA reads TGTGCTCTTGGGGAACTGACCTTCCCAATACCTTCGGCTTACGCCGGCGTCCTAGGACTCATCTTT.